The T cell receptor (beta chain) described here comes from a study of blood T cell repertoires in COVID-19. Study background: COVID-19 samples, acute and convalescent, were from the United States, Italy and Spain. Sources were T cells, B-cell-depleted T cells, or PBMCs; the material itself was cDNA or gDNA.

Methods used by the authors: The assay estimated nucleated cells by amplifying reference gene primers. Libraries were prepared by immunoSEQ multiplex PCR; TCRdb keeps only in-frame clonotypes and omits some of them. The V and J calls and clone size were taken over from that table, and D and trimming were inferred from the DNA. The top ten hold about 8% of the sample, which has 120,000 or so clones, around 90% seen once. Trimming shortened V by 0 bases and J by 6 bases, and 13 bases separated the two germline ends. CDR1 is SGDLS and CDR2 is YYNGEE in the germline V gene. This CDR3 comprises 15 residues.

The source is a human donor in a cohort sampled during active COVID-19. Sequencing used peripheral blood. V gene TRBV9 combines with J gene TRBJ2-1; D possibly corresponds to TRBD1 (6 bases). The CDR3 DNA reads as TGTGCCAGCAGCGTAGTTCCAGGGGTGGGCAATGAGCAGTTCTTC. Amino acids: CASSVVPGVGNEQFF.